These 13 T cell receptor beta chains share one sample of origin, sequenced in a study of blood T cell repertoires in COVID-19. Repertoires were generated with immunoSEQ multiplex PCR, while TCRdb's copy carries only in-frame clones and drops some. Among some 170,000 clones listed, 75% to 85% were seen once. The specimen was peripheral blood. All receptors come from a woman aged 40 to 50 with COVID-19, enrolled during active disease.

DNA of the CDR3: TGTGCCAGCAGTATGAACAGGGGATACGGCTACACCTTC. It specifies CASSMNRGYGYTF. V gene TRBV27 combines with J gene TRBJ1-2; 7 bases are a match to TRBD1. The J segment lost 8 bases and the V segment lost 5 bases, leaving 8 bases of the junction unmatched. Germline CDR1 reads MNHEY; CDR2 reads SMNVEV (reference sequence). The CDR3 loop spans 13 amino acids.

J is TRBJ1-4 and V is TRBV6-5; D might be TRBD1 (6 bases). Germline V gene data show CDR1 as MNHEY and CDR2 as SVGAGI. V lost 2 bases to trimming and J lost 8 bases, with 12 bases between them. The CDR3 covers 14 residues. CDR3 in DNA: TGTGCCAGCAGTTACGGCAGGGGAAGAGAAAAACTGTTTTTT. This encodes CASSYGRGREKLFF.

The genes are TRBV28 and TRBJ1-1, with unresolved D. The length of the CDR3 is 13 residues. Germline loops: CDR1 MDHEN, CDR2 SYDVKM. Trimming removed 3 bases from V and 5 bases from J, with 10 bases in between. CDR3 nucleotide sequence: TGTGCCAGCAGTTTTAGCCTCAGAACTGAAGCTTTCTTT. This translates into CASSFSLRTEAFF.

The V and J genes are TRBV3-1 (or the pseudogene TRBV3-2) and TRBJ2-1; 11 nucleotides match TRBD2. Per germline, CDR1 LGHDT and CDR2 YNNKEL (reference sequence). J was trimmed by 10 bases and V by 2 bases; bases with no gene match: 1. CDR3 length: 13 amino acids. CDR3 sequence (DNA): TGTGCCAGCAGCCAATTAGCGGGAGGGGAGCAGTTCTTC. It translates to CASSQLAGGEQFF.

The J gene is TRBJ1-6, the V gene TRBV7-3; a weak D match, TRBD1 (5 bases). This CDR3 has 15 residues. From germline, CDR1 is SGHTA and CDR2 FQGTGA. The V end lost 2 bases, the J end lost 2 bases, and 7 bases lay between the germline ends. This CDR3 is CASSLRGTYNSPLHF. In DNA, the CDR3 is TGTGCCAGCAGCTTACGGGGGACCTATAATTCACCCCTCCACTTT.

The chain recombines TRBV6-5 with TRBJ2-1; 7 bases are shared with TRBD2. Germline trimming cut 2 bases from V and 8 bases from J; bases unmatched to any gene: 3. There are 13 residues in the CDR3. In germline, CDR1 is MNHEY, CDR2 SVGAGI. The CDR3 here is CASSYQRDYEQFF. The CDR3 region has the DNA TGTGCCAGCAGTTACCAGCGGGACTATGAGCAGTTCTTC.

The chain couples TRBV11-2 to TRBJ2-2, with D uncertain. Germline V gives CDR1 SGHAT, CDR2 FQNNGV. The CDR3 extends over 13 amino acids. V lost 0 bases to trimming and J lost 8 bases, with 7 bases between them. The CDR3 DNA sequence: TGTGCCAGCAGCTTAGATCTTGTGGGGGAGCTGTTTTTT. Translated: CASSLDLVGELFF.

CDR3 protein: CASSSGGQLNTGELFF. In DNA, the CDR3 is TGTGCCAGCAGCTCGGGGGGCCAGCTAAACACCGGGGAGCTGTTTTTT. The chain combines TRBV7-3 with TRBJ2-2; possibly TRBD2 for D (7 bases). Germline V gene data show CDR1 as SGHTA and CDR2 as FQGTGA. V lost 4 bases, J lost 2 bases, and 14 bases lay in between. The CDR3 consists of 16 residues.

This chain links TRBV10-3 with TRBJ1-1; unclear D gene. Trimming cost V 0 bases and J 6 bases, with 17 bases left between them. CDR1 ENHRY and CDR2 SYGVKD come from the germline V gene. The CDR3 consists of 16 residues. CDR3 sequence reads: CAISESNSPGVPEAFF. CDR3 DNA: TGTGCCATCAGTGAGTCGAACAGCCCCGGGGTCCCTGAAGCTTTCTTT.

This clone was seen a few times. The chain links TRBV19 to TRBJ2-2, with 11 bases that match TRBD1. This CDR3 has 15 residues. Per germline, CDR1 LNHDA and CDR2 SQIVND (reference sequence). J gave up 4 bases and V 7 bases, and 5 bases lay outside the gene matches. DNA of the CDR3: TGTGCCAGTAAGGACAGGGGGCTCGGCACCGGGGAGCTGTTTTTT. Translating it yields CASKDRGLGTGELFF.

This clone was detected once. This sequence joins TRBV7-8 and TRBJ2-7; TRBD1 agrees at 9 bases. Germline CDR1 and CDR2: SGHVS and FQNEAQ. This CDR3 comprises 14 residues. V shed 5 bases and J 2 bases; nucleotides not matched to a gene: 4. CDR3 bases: TGTGCCAGCAGCCCGCGACAGGGGGCCTACGAGCAGTACTTC. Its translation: CASSPRQGAYEQYF.

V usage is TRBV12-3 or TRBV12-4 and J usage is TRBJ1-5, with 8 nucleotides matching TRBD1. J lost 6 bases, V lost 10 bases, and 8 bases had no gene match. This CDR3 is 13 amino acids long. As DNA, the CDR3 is TGTGCCACCTCAGGGGGCGCGGGTCAGCCCCAGCATTTT. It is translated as CATSGGAGQPQHF.

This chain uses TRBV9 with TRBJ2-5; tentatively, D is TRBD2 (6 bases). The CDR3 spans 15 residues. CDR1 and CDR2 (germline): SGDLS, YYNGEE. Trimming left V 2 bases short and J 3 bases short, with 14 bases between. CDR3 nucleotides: TGTGCCAGCAGCGTGGGGGGTCTGAGTGAAGAGACCCAGTACTTC. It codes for CASSVGGLSEETQYF. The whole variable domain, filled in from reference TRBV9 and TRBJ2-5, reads DSGVTQTPKHLITATGQRVTLRCSPRSGDLSVYWYQQSLDQGLQFLIQYYNGEERAKGNILERFSAQQFPDLHSELNLSSLELGDSALYFCASSVGGLSEETQYFGPGTRLLVL.